These 6 T cell receptor beta chains were all obtained from the same sample, sequenced in a study of T cells after posttransplantation cyclophosphamide. Assay: immunoSEQ multiplex PCR; the TCRdb copy retains only in-frame clones and omits some. Reported are over 25,000 clones, none seen only once; the ten largest carry approximately 1.5%. Sequencing was performed on PBMCs. These receptors originate from a man in his fifties in good health, CMV-negative, and a related stem cell transplant donor.

This clone was picked up many times. The chain is built from TRBV2 and TRBJ2-3; D gene ambiguous. The CDR3 has 13 residues. Germline V lookup: CDR1 SNHLY, CDR2 FYNNEI. V was cut by 4 bases and J by 2 bases, with 7 bases left in between. CDR3 in DNA: TGTGCCAGCAGTGGACTTTCCACAGATACGCAGTATTTT. It encodes CASSGLSTDTQYF.

This clone was seen at least ten times. This chain links TRBV5-1 with TRBJ1-4; possibly TRBD1 for D (6 bases). The germline V and J ends were trimmed by 4 bases and 4 bases, with 11 bases remaining between them. The CDR3 has 14 amino acids. Germline CDR1 reads SGHRS; CDR2 reads YFSETQ. The CDR3 spells CASSSGQFNEKLFF. The DNA of the CDR3 is TGCGCCAGCAGCAGCGGACAGTTTAATGAAAAACTGTTTTTT.

This clone was picked up many times. The gene calls are TRBV5-4 and TRBJ2-3; D is perhaps TRBD2 (5 bases). The germline CDR1 and CDR2 sequences are SGHNT and YYREEE (reference sequence). Trimming took 1 base from V and 1 from J, leaving 13 bases between them. The CDR3 spans 16 residues. This CDR3 reads CASSLKAARGTDTQYF. CDR3 DNA sequence: TGTGCCAGCAGCTTGAAAGCGGCCCGGGGCACAGATACGCAGTATTTT.

The table lists this clone with many counts. The CDR3 DNA reads as TGTGCCAGCAGCTTTGCCAGGATGAACACTGAAGCTTTCTTT. Protein sequence: CASSFARMNTEAFF. The genes are TRBV5-4 and TRBJ1-1; the D is unclear. Germline assignment: CDR1 SGHNT and CDR2 YYREEE (reference sequence). The CDR3 length is 14 residues. V shed 2 bases and J shed 0 bases, with 8 bases lying between them.

This clone was observed at least ten times. The chain links TRBV7-9 to TRBJ1-5; D is ambiguous. The V end lost 2 bases, the J end lost 3 bases, and 23 bases lay between the germline ends. This CDR3 is built from 19 residues. In germline, CDR1 is SEHNR, CDR2 FQNEAQ (reference sequence). CDR3 bases: TGTGCCAGCAGCTTATCCTCCCCGGCGACTTCAGTTACCAATCAGCCCCAGCATTTT. Translated: CASSLSSPATSVTNQPQHF.

This clone was observed many times. V and J are TRBV23-1 and TRBJ2-7, with 7 nucleotides matching TRBD1. TRBV23-1 is treated as an ORF (open reading frame) with a function not yet certain. V trimming: 8 bases; J trimming: 2 bases; junction bases outside the gene matches: 12. This CDR3 spans 15 amino acids. CDR3 in DNA: TGCGCCAGCGGCCCCTACCGGGACAGCACCTACGAGCAGTACTTC. Encoded protein: CASGPYRDSTYEQYF.